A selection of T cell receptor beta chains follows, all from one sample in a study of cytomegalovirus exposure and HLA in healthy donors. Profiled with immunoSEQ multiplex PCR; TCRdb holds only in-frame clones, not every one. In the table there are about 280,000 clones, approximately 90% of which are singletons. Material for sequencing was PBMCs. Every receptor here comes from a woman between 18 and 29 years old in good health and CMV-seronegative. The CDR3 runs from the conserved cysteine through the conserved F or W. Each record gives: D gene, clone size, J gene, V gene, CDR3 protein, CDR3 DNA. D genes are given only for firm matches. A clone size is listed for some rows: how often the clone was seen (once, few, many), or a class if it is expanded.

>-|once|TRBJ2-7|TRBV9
CASSVAREQYF
TGTGCCAGCAGCGTAGCACGCGAGCAGTACTTC
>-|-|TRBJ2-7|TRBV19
CASSITGGRRGEQYF
TGTGCCAGTAGTATTACCGGGGGACGACGGGGAGAGCAGTACTTC
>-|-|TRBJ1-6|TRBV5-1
CASSLATVNSPLHF
TGCGCCAGCAGCTTGGCTACAGTTAATTCACCCCTCCACTTT
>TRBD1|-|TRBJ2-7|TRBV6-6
CASRGQGDSYEQYF
TGTGCCAGCAGAGGACAGGGGGACTCCTACGAGCAGTACTTC
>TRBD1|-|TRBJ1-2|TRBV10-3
CAIRGQGPGYTF
TGTGCCATCAGGGGACAGGGTCCTGGCTACACCTTC
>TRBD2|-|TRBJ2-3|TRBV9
CASSVIAGGTTDTQYF
TGTGCCAGCAGCGTGATAGCGGGGGGGACCACAGATACGCAGTATTTT
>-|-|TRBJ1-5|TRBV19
CASNPGPGAGPQHF
TGTGCCAGTAACCCGGGCCCAGGAGCGGGGCCCCAGCATTTT
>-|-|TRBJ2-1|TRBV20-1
CSQWSRNEQFF
TGCAGTCAGTGGAGTAGAAATGAGCAGTTCTTC
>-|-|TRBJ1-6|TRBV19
CASSRQVYSPLHF
TGTGCCAGTAGCCGGCAGGTATATTCACCCCTCCACTTT
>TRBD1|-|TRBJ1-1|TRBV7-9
CASSLRGRDTEAFF
TGTGCCAGCAGCTTAAGGGGGCGAGATACTGAAGCTTTCTTT
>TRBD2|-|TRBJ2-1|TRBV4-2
CASSFSTSGYSYNEQFF
TGTGCCAGCAGCTTCTCGACTAGCGGTTACTCCTACAATGAGCAGTTCTTC
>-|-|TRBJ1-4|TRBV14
CASSHEQGAGEKLFF
TGTGCCAGCAGCCACGAACAGGGAGCCGGAGAAAAACTGTTTTTT
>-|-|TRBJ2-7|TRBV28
CATLAVTGLDSYEQYF
TGTGCCACCTTAGCGGTGACAGGGCTAGACTCCTACGAGCAGTACTTC
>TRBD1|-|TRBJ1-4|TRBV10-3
CAIGAGQGSGEKLFF
TGTGCCATCGGTGCGGGACAGGGTTCGGGAGAAAAACTGTTTTTT
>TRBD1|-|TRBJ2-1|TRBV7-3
CASSLGQGVNEQFF
TGTGCCAGCAGCCTCGGACAGGGGGTCAATGAGCAGTTCTTC